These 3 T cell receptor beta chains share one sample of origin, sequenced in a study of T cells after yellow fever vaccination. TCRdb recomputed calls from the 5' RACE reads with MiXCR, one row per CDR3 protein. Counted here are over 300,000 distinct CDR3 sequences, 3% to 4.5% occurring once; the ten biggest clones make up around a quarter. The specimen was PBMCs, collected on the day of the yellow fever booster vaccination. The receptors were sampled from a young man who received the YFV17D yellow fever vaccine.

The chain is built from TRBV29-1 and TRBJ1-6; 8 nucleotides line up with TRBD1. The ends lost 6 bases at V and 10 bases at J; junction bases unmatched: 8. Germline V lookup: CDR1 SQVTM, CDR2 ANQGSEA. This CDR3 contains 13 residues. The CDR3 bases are TGCAGCGTGGCCCAGGGGGCACGGTCACCCCTCCACTTT. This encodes CSVAQGARSPLHF.

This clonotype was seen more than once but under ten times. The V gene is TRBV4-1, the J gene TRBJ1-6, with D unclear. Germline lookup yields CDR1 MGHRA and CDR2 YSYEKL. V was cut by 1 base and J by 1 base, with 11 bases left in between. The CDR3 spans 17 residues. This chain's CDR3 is CASSQAGKGSYNSPLHF. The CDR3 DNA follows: TGCGCCAGCAGCCAAGCCGGAAAAGGGTCCTATAATTCACCCCTCCACTTT.

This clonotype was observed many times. The CDR3 spells CASSLAPANTEAFF. The CDR3 region has the DNA TGCGCCAGCAGCTTGGCCCCAGCAAACACTGAAGCTTTCTTT. The chain uses TRBV5-1 and TRBJ1-1; D remains ambiguous. This CDR3 comprises 14 residues. The germline CDR1 and CDR2 sequences are SGHRS and YFSETQ. Deletions cut 0 bases from V and 2 bases from J, with 8 bases between.